The source of this T cell receptor beta chain is a study of beta chain features in type 1 diabetes. Isolated RNA was reverse transcribed in full, so expressed TCRB transcripts were sequenced. Some clones are missing from TCRdb's copy, which holds only in-frame ones; the method was immunoSEQ multiplex PCR. This table holds almost 350,000 clones, around 7.6% found once. As for this clone: A junction boundary mismatches the germline segment, possibly from a read error.

CDR3 size: 11 residues. Germline-derived CDR1 and CDR2 are KGHSH and LQKENI. The chain employs TRBV18 and TRBJ2-1, with 9 bases fitting TRBD1. This TCR was recovered from a woman under 30 in good health. Sequencing used central memory CD4+ T cells from blood. The CDR3 here is CASSPGQGLLF. CDR3 DNA: TGTGCCAGCTCGCCGGGACAGGGTTTGCTCTTC.